One and the same sample provided the 4 T cell receptor beta chains below, sequenced in a study of human T cells and chemical hapten exposure. The time point: pre-sensitization, week 0. Specified treatment: therapeutic diphenylcyclopropenone sensitization with weekly scalp DPC. TCRdb processed the RACE reads anew with MiXCR; each CDR3 protein has one entry. The table shows roughly 100,000 distinct CDR3 sequences, with more than 10% occurring only once. The material was whole blood, obtained in connection with sensitization to the hapten diphenylcyclopropenone (DPC). Source of these receptors: a woman aged 60-75 years with alopecia areata. Some clones in this sample may be carry-over from other donors' samples.

In this sample, this clonotype turned up many times. The chain couples TRBV12-3 or TRBV12-4 to TRBJ2-1; D unclear. V lost 4 bases to trimming and J lost 5 bases, with 15 bases between them. The CDR3 loop spans 15 amino acids. CDR3 sequence: CASSSLLLGDNEQFF. In nucleotides, the CDR3 is TGTGCCAGCAGTTCTTTACTGCTGGGTGACAATGAGCAGTTCTTC.

This clonotype was detected ten times or more. This chain links TRBV7-6 with TRBJ2-3, with TRBD2 matching over 8 bases. The CDR3 extends over 16 amino acids. The germline V gene has CDR1 SGHVS and CDR2 FNYEAQ. Trimming removed 5 bases from V and 3 bases from J; junction bases left unmatched: 10. The CDR3 loop reads CASSLMQRGTTDTQYF. CDR3 DNA: TGTGCCAGCAGCCTTATGCAGCGGGGGACGACAGATACGCAGTATTTT.

This clonotype showed up many times. The V gene is TRBV12-3 or TRBV12-4, the J gene TRBJ2-3, with D perhaps assigned TRBD1 or TRBD2 (5 bases each). V was clipped by 7 bases and J by 7 bases, with 21 bases between them. The CDR3 loop spans 15 amino acids. The chain's CDR3 is CASIRGTRPGYTQYF. The CDR3 nucleotides are TGTGCCAGCATCCGAGGGACGCGCCCGGGATATACGCAGTATTTT.

J is TRBJ1-2 and V is TRBV5-5; possible D gene TRBD1, 5 bases. This CDR3 is built from 15 residues. Trimming removed 0 bases at V and 1 base at J, with 10 bases between. CDR1 and CDR2 (germline): SGHKS, YYEKEE (reference sequence). Here the CDR3 reads CASSLVAGINYGYTF. CDR3 bases: TGTGCCAGCAGCTTGGTTGCAGGGATTAACTATGGCTACACCTTC.